This T cell receptor beta chain came from a study of OX40 agonist ivuxolimab in advanced cancers. In regard to this clone: The target antigen is unknown.

V was clipped by 5 bases and J by 2 bases, with 15 bases between them. Germline V gives CDR1 SGHNT, CDR2 YYREEE (reference sequence). The CDR3 has 15 residues. Overall study results and limits: Dosing at 0.1 to 3.0 mg/kg was accompanied by clonal expansion of CD4+ and CD8+ blood T cells by week 6. Still undetermined is the antigen specificity of the expanded peripheral T cells.

The data were produced by immunoSEQ multiplex PCR, yet TCRdb's version contains in-frame clones alone and is incomplete. The top ten hold less than 6% of the sample, which has approximately 70,000 clones, 80% to 95% seen once. The clonotype comes from an adult with an advanced solid tumor such as melanoma, head and neck, liver or kidney cancer. V usage is TRBV5-4 and J usage is TRBJ2-3; weak D call: TRBD2 (5 bases). Sequenced material: CD4+ or CD8+ T cells sorted from blood, taken in a trial of the OX40 agonist ivuxolimab. The CDR3 sequence is CASSSWTWDTDTQYF. CDR3 bases: TGTGCCAGCAGTTCCTGGACTTGGGACACAGATACGCAGTATTTT.